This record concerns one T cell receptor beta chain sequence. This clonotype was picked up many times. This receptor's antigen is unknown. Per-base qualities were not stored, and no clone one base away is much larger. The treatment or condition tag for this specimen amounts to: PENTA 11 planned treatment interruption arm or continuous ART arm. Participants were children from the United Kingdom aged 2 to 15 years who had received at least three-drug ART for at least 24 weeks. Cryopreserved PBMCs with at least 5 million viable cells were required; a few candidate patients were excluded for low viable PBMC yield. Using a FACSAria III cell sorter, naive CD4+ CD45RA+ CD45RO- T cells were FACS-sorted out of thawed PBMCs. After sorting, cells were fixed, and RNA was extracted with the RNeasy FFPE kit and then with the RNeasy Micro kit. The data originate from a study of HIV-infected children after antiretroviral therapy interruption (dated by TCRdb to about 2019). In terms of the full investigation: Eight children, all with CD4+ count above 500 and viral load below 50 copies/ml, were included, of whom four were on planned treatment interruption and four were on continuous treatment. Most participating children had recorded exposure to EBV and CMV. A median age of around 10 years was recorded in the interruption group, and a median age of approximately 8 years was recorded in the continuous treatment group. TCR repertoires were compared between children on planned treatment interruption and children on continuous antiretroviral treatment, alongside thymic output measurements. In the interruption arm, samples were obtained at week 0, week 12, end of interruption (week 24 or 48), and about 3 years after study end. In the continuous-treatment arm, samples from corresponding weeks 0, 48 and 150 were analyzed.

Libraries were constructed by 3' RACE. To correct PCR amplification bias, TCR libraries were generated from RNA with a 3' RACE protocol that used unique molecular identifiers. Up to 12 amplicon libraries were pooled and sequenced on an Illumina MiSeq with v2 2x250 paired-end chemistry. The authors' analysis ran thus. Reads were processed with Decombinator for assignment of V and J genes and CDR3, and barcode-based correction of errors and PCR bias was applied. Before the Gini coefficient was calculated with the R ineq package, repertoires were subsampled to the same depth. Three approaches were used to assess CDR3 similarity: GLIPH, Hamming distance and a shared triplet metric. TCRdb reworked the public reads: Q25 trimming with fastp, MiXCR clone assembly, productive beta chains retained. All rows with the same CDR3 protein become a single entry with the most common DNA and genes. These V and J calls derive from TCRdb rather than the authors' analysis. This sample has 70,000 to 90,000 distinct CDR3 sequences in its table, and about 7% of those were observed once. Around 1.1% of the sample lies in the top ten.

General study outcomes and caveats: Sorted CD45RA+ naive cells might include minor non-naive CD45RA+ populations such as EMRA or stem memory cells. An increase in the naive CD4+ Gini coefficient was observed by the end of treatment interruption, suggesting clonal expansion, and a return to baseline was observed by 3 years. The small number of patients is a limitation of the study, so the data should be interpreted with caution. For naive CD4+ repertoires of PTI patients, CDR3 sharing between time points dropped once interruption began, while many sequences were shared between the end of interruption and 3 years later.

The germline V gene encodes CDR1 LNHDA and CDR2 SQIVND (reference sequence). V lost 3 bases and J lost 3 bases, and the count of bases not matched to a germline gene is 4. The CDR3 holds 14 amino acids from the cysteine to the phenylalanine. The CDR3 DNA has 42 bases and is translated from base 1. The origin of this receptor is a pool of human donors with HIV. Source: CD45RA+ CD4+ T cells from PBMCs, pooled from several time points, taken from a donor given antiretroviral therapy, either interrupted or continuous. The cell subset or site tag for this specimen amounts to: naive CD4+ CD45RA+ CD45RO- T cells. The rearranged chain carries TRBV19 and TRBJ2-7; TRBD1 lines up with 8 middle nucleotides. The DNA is TGTGCCAGTAGTATGTCCGGGACAGGCTACGAGCAGTACTTC. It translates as CASSMSGTGYEQYF.